This T cell receptor beta chain was sequenced in a study of monozygotic twins with inflammatory bowel disease. The CDR3 covers 14 residues. Per germline, CDR1 SGHRS and CDR2 YFSETQ. Of note for this clonotype: Its specificity is not known.

Findings and caveats of the study: Patients with IBD had less TCRbeta diversity (inverse Simpson) than their healthy co-twins. IBD patients shared fewer clonotypes with others than healthy twins, especially with disease activity.

A template switching step added UMIs, each with a 6-nucleotide sample barcode. Amplification used two nested PCRs: about 17 cycles, then roughly 9 cycles, on TCRalpha/TCRbeta cDNA. With the 5' RACE reads reprocessed, TCRdb shows one record per CDR3 protein and no DNA. The sample has fewer than 200,000 distinct CDR3 sequences; the top ten hold 2% to 3%. The sample was blood. The rearrangement links TRBV5-1 to TRBJ1-5. The TCR sequence derives from a human donor with ulcerative colitis or Crohn's disease, or a healthy co-twin of an affected twin (not recorded which). CDR3 residues: CASSPLPGEGAQHF.